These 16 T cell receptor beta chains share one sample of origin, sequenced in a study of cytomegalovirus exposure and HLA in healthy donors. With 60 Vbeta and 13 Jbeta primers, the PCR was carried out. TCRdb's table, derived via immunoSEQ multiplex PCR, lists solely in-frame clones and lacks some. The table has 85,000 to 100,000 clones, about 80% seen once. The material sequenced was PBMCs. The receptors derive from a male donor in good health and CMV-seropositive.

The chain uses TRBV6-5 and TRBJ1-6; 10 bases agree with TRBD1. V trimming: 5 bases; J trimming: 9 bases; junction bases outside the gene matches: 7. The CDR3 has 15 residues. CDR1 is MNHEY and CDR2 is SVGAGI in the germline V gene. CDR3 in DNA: TGTGCCAGCAGTCCCCTGACAGGGGGCGGTTCACCCCTCCACTTT. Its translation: CASSPLTGGGSPLHF.

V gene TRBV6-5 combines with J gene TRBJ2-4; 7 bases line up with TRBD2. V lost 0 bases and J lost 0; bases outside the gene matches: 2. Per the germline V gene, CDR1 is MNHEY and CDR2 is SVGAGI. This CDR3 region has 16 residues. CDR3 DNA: TGTGCCAGCAGTTACTCTCCTAGCGGAGCCAAAAACATTCAGTACTTC. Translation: CASSYSPSGAKNIQYF.

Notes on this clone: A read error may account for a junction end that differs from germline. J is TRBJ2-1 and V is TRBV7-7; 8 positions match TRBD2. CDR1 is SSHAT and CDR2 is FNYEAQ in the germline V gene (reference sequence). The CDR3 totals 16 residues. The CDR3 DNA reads TGTGCTAGCAGCTTAAGAAGCGGGAGCTCCTACAATGAGCAGTTCTTC. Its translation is CASSLRSGSSYNEQFF.

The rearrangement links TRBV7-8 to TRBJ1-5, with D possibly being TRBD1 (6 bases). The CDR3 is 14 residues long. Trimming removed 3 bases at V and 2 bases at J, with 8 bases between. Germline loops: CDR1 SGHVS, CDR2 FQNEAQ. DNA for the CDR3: TGTGCCAGCAGCTTCCCAGGGGGCAATCAGCCCCAGCATTTT. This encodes CASSFPGGNQPQHF.

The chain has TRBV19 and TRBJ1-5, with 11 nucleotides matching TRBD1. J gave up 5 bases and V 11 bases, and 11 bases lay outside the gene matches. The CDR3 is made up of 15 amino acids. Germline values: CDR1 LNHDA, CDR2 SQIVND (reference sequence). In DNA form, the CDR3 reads TGTGCCTCCTCGGGACAGGGGGAATACTATCAGCCCCAGCATTTT. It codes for CASSGQGEYYQPQHF.

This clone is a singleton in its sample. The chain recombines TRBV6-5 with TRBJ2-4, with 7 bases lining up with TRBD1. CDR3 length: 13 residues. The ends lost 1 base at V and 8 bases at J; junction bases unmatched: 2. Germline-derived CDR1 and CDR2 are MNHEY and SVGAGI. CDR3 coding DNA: TGTGCCAGCAGTTACTACGGGACAGACATTCAGTACTTC. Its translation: CASSYYGTDIQYF.

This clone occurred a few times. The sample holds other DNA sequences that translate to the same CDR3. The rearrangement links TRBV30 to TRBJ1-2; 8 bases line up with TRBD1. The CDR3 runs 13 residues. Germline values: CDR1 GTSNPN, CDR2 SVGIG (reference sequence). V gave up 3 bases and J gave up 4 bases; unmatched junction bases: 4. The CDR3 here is CAWSRDRPYGYTF. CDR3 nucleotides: TGTGCCTGGAGCCGGGACAGGCCCTATGGCTACACCTTC.

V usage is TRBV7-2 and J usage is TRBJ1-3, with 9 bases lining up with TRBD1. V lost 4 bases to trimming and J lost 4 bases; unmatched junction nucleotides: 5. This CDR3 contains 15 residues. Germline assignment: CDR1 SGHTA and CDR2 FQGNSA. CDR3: CASSYRTGAGNTIYF. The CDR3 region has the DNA TGTGCCAGCAGCTATCGGACAGGGGCAGGAAACACCATATATTTT.

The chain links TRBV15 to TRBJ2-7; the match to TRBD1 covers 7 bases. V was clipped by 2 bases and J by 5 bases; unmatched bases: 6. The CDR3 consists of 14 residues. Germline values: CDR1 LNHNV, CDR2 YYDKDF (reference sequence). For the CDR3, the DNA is TGTGCCACCAGCAGACCCCGGGACAGTCACGAGCAGTACTTC. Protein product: CATSRPRDSHEQYF.

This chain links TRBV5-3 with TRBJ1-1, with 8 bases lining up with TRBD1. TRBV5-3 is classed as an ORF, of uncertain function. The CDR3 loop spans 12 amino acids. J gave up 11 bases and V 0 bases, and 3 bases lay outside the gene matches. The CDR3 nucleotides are TGTGCCAGAAGCTTGGAACGGACAGGGGCTTTCTTT. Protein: CARSLERTGAFF.

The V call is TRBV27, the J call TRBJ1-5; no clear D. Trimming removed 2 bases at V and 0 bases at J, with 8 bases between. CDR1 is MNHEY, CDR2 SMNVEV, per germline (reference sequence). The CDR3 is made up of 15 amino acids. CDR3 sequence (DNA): TGTGCCAGCAGTTTAGGGCTCCCTAGCAATCAGCCCCAGCATTTT. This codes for CASSLGLPSNQPQHF.

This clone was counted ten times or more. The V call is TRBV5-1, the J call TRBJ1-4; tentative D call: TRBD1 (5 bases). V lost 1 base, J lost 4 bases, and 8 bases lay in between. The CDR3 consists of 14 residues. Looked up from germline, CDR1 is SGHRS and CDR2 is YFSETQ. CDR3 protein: CASSLQGNNEKLFF. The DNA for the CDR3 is TGCGCCAGCAGCTTGCAGGGTAATAATGAAAAACTGTTTTTT. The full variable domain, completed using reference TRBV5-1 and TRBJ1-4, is KAGVTQTPRYLIKTRGQQVTLSCSPISGHRSVSWYQQTPGQGLQFLFEYFSETQRNKGNFPGRFSGRQFSNSRSEMNVSTLELGDSALYLCASSLQGNNEKLFFGSGTQLSVL.

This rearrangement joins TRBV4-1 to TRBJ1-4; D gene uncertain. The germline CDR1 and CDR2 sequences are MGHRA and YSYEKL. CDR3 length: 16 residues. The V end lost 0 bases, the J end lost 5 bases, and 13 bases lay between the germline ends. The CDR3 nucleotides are TGCGCCAGCAGCCAAGAGACCTGGGCCATAAATGAAAAACTGTTTTTT. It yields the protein CASSQETWAINEKLFF.

Written as DNA, the CDR3 is TGCAGCGCCATGAGACAGGGGGGATCCTACGAGCAGTACTTC. Encoded protein: CSAMRQGGSYEQYF. The chain couples TRBV29-1 to TRBJ2-7; 9 bases fit TRBD1. V was clipped by 7 bases and J by 1 base; unmatched bases: 8. This CDR3 is built from 14 residues. Germline CDR1 SQVTM, CDR2 ANQGSEA.

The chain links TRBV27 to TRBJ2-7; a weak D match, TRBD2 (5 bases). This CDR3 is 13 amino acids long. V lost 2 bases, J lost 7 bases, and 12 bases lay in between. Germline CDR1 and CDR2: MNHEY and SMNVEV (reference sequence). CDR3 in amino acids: CASSLNGIGEQYF. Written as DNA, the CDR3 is TGTGCCAGCAGTTTAAACGGGATAGGGGAGCAGTACTTC.

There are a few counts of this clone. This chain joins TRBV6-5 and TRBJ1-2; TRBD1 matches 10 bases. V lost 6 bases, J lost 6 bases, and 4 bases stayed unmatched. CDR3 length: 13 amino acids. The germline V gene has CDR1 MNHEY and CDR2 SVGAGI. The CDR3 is CASSLGQGNGYTF. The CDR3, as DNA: TGTGCCAGCAGCCTGGGACAGGGGAATGGCTACACCTTC.